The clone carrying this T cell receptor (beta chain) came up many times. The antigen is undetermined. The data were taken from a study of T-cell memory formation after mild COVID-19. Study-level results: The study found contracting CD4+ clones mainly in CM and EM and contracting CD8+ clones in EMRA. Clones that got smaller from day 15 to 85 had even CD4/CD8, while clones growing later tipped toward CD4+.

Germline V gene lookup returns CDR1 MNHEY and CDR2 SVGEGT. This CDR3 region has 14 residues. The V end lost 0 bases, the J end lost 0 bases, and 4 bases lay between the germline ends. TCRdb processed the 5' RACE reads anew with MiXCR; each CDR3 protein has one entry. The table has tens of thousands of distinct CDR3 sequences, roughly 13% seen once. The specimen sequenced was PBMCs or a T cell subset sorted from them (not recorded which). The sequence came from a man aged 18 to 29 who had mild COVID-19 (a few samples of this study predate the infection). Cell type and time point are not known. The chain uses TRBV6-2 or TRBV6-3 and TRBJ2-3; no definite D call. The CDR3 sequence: CASSYSTSTDTQYF. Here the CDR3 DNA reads TGTGCCAGCAGTTACTCGACTAGCACAGATACGCAGTATTTT.